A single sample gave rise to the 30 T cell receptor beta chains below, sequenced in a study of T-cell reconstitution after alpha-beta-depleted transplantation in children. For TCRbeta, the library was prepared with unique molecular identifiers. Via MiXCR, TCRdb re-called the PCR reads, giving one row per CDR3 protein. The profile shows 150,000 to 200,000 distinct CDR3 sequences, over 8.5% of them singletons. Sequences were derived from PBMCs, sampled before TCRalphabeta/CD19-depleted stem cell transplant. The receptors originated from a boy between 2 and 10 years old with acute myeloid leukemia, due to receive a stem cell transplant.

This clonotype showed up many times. The CDR3 DNA sequence: TGCAGCGGCATGATTGGGATGAACACTGAAGCTTTCTTT. This gives the protein CSGMIGMNTEAFF. The gene calls are TRBV29-1 and TRBJ1-1; D is unclear. Trimming cost V 7 bases and J 0 bases, with 12 bases left between them. The CDR3 extends over 13 amino acids. From germline, CDR1 is SQVTM and CDR2 ANQGSEA.

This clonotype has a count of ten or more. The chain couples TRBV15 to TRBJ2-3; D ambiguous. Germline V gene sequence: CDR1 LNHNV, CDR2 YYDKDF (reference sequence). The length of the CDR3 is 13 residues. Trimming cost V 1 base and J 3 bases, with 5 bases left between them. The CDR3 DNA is TGTGCCACCAGCAGAGCTGAAACAGATACGCAGTATTTT. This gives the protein CATSRAETDTQYF.

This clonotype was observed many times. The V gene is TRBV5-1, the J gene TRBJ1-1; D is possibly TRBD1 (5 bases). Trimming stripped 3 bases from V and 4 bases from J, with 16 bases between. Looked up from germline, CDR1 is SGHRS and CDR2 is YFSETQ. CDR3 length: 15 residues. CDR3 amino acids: CASSYRQGGATEAFF. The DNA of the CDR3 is TGCGCCAGCAGCTACAGGCAGGGAGGAGCCACTGAAGCTTTCTTT. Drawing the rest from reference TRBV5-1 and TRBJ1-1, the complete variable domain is KAGVTQTPRYLIKTRGQQVTLSCSPISGHRSVSWYQQTPGQGLQFLFEYFSETQRNKGNFPGRFSGRQFSNSRSEMNVSTLELGDSALYLCASSYRQGGATEAFFGQGTRLTVV.

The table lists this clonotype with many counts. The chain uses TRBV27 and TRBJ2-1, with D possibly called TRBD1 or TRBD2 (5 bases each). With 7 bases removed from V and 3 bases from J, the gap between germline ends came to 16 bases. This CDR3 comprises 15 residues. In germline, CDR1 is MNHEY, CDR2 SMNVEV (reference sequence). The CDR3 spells CASIGGADNYNEQFF. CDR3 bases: TGTGCCAGCATTGGCGGAGCGGACAACTACAATGAGCAGTTCTTC.

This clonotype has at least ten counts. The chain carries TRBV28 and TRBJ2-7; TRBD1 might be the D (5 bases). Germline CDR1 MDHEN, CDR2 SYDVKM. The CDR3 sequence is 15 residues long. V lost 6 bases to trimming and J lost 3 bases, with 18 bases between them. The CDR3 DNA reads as TGTGCCAGCAGCCACGACAGCGAACAGGACTACGAGCAGTACTTC. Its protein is CASSHDSEQDYEQYF.

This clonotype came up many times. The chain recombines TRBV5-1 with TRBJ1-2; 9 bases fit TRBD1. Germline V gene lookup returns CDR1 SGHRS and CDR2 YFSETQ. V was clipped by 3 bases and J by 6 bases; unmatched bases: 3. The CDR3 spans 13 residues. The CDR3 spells CASSSGQGNGYTF. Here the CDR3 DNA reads TGCGCCAGCAGCTCTGGACAGGGGAATGGCTACACCTTC.

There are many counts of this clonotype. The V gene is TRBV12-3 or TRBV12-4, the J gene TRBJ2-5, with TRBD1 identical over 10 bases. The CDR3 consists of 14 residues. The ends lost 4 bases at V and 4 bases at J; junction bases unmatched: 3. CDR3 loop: CASSSDRGGETQYF. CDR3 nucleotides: TGTGCCAGCAGTTCGGACAGGGGGGGAGAGACCCAGTACTTC.

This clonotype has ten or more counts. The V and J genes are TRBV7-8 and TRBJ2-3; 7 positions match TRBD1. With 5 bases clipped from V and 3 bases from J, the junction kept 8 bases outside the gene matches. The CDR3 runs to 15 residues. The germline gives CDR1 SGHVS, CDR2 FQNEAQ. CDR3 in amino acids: CASSPRGGKTDTQYF. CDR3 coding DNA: TGTGCCAGCAGCCCCCGAGGGGGCAAGACAGATACGCAGTATTTT.

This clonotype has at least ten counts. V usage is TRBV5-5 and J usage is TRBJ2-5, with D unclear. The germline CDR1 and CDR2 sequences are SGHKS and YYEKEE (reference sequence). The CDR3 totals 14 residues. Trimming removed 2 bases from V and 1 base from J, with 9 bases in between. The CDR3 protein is CASSFSLLQETQYF. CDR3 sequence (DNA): TGTGCCAGCAGCTTTTCTCTCCTCCAAGAGACCCAGTACTTC.

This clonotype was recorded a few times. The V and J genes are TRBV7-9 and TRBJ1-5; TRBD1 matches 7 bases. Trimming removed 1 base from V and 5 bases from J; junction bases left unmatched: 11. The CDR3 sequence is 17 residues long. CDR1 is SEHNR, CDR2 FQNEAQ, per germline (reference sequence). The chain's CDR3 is CASSLDVPDRNHQPQHF. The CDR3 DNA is TGTGCCAGCAGCTTAGACGTTCCGGACAGGAACCATCAGCCCCAGCATTTT.

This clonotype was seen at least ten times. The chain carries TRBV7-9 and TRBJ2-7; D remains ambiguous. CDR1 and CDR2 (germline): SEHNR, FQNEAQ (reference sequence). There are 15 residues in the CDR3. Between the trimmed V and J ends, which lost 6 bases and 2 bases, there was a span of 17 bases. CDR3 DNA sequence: TGTGCCAGCAGTGTAGGGTGGTCTCCCACCTACGAGCAGTACGTC. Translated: CASSVGWSPTYEQYV.

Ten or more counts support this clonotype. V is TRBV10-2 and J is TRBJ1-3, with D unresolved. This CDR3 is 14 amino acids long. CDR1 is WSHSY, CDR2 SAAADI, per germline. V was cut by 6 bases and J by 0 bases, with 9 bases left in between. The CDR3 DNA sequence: TGCGCCAGCAGAAACAGCTACTCTGGAAACACCATATATTTT. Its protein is CASRNSYSGNTIYF.

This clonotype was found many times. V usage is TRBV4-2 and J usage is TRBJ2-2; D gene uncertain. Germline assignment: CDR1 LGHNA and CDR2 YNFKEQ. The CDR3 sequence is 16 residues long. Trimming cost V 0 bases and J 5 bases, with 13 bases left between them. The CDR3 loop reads CASSQDASEITGELFF. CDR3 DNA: TGTGCCAGCAGCCAAGATGCGTCCGAGATTACCGGGGAGCTGTTTTTT.

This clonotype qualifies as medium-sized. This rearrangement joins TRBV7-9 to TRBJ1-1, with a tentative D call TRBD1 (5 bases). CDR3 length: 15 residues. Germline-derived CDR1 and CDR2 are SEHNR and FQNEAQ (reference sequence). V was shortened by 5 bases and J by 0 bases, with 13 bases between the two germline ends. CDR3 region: CASSPPTVMNTEAFF. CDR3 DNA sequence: TGTGCCAGCAGCCCCCCGACAGTGATGAACACTGAAGCTTTCTTT.

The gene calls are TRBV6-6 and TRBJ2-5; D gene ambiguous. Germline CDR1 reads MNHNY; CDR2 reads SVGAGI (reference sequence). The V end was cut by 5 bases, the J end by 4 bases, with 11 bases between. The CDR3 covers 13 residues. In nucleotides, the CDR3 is TGTGCCAGCAGTCACCCGAACAGAGAGACCCAGTACTTC. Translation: CASSHPNRETQYF.

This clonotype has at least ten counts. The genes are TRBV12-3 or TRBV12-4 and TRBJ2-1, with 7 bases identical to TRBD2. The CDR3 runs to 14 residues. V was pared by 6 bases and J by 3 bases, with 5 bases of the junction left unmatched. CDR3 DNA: TGTGCCAGCAGAAGGGTAGCGGGCTACAATGAGCAGTTCTTC. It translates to CASRRVAGYNEQFF.

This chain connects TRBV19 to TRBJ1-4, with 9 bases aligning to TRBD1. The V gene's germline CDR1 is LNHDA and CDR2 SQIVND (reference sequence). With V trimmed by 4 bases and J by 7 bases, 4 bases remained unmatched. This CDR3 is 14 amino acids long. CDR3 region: CASSTGTGFEKLFF. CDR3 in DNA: TGTGCCAGTAGTACTGGGACAGGGTTTGAAAAACTGTTTTTT.

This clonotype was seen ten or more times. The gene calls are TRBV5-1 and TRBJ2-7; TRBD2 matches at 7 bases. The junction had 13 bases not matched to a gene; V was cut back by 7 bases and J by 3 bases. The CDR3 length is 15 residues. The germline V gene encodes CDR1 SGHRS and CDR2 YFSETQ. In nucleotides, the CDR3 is TGCGCCAGCGCCCCATCTTGGGGGGAGGGCTACGAGCAGTACTTC. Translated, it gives CASAPSWGEGYEQYF.

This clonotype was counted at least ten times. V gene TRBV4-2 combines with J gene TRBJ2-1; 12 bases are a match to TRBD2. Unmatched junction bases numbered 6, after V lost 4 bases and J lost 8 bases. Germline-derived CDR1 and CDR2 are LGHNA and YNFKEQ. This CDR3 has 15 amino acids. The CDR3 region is CASSRRLAGVYEQFF. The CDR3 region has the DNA TGTGCCAGCAGCCGTAGACTAGCGGGAGTTTATGAGCAGTTCTTC.

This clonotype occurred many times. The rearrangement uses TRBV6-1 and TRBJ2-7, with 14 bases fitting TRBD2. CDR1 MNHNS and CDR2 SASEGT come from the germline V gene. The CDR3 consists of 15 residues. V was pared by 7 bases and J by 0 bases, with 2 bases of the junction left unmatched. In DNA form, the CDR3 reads TGTGCCAGCACAGGGACTAGCGGGAGCTCCTACGAGCAGTACTTC. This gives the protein CASTGTSGSSYEQYF.

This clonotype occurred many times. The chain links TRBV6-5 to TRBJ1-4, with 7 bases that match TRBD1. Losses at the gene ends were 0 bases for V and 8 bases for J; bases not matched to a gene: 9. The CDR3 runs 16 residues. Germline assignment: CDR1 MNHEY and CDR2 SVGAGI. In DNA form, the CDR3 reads TGTGCCAGCAGTTACTCGAGGGCAGGGGGTAGCGAAAAACTGTTTTTT. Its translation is CASSYSRAGGSEKLFF.

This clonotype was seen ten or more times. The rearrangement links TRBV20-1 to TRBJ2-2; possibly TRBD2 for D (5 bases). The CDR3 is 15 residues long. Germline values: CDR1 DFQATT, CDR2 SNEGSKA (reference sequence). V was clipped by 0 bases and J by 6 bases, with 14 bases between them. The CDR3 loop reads CSARESYGVPGELFF. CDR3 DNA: TGCAGTGCTAGAGAATCCTACGGGGTTCCCGGGGAGCTGTTTTTT.

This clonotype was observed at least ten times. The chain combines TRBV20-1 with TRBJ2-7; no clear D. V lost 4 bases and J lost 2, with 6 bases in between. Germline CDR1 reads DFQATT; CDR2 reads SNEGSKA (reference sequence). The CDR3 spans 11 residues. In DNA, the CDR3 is TGCAGTGCTATGCAGACCTACGAGCAGTACTTC. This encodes CSAMQTYEQYF.

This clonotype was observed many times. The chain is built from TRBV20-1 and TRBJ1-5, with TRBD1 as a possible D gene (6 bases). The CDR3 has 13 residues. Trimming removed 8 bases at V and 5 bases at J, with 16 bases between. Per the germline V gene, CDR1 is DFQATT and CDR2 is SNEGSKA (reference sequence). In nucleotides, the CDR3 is TGCAGTACCGGGGGAGGGGGGGATCAGCCCCAGCATTTT. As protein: CSTGGGGDQPQHF.

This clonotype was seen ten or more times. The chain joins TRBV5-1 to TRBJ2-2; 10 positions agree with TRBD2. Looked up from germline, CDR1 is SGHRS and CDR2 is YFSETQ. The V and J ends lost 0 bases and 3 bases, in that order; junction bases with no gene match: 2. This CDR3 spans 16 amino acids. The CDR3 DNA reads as TGCGCCAGCAGCTTGGGAGGACTAGCGGACACCGGGGAGCTGTTTTTT. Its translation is CASSLGGLADTGELFF.

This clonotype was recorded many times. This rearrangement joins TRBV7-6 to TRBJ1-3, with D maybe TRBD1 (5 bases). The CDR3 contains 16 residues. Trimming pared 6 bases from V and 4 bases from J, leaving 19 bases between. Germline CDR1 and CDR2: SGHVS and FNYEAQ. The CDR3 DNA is TGTGCCAGCAGGTTGGGACCAGGACGCTCGGGAAACACCATATATTTT. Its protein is CASRLGPGRSGNTIYF.

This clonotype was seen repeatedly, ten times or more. The CDR3 region has the DNA TGCGCCAGCAGCCAAGTTGGGGCAGAAGAGACCCAGTACTTC. Amino acid sequence: CASSQVGAEETQYF. The V gene is TRBV4-1, the J gene TRBJ2-5; D might be TRBD1 (5 bases). Per the germline V gene, CDR1 is MGHRA and CDR2 is YSYEKL. Trimming took off 1 base at V and 3 bases at J, with 9 bases between the two ends. The CDR3 consists of 14 residues.

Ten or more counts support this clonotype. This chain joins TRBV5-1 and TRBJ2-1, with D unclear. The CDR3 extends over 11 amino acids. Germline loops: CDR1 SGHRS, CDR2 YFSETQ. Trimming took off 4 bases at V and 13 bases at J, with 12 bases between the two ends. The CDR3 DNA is TGCGCCAGCAGCCAACAAGTCGAACAGTTCTTC. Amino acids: CASSQQVEQFF.

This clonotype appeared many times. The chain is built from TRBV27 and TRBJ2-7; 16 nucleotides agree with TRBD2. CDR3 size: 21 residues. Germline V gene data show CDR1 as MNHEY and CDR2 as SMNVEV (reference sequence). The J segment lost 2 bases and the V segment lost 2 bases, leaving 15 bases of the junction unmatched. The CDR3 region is CASSLVRTGLAGGPKAYEQYF. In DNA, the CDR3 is TGTGCCAGCAGTTTAGTCAGGACGGGACTAGCGGGAGGGCCAAAGGCCTACGAGCAGTACTTC.

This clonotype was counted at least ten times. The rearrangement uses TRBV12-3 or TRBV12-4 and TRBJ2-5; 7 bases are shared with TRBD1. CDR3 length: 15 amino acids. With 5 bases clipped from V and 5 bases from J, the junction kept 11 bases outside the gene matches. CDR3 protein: CASSPTGDMRETQYF. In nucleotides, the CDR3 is TGTGCCAGCAGTCCCACAGGGGACATGCGGGAGACCCAGTACTTC.